A single sample is the source of the 21 T cell receptor beta chains below, sequenced in a study of T-cell reconstitution after alpha-beta-depleted transplantation in children. TCRbeta library construction was performed incorporating unique molecular identifiers. MiXCR, run by TCRdb on the PCR reads, gives a single entry per CDR3 protein. This table holds some 520,000 distinct CDR3 sequences, around a third found once. Source: PBMCs from the stem cell graft donor, taken from the stem cell graft. The receptors were gathered from a human donor who donated a stem cell graft to a child with aplastic anemia.

This rearrangement joins TRBV27 to TRBJ1-4; 9 bases fit TRBD1. Germline CDR1 reads MNHEY; CDR2 reads SMNVEV (reference sequence). The junction had 4 bases not matched to a gene; V was cut back by 5 bases and J by 3 bases. The CDR3 sequence is 15 residues long. In DNA form, the CDR3 reads TGTGCCAGCAGTGCGAACAGGGGGCCTAATGAAAAACTGTTTTTT. Its protein is CASSANRGPNEKLFF.

Here the CDR3 reads CASSAIAGKNSYEQYF. The CDR3 DNA is TGTGCCAGCAGTGCGATAGCGGGAAAGAACTCCTACGAGCAGTACTTC. J is TRBJ2-7 and V is TRBV27, with 8 bases fitting TRBD2. CDR1 is MNHEY and CDR2 is SMNVEV in the germline V gene (reference sequence). V gave up 5 bases and J gave up 0 bases; unmatched junction bases: 9. The CDR3 consists of 16 residues.

Only a few counts were recorded for this clonotype. The V gene is TRBV25-1, the J gene TRBJ2-5, with D perhaps assigned TRBD1 or TRBD2 (5 bases each). The CDR3 covers 13 residues. Germline assignment: CDR1 MGHDK and CDR2 SYGVNS. Trimming shortened V by 1 base and J by 5 bases, and 8 bases separated the two germline ends. CDR3 in amino acids: CASSELGTETQYF. Written as DNA, the CDR3 is TGTGCCAGCAGTGAATTAGGGACGGAGACCCAGTACTTC.

The V and J genes are TRBV7-2 and TRBJ2-5, with 8 bases fitting TRBD2. From germline, CDR1 is SGHTA and CDR2 FQGNSA. The V segment lost 3 bases and the J segment 4 bases; nucleotides outside the gene matches: 4. The CDR3 loop spans 14 amino acids. For the CDR3, the DNA is TGTGCCAGCAGCTTTATAGCGGGAAGAGAGACCCAGTACTTC. This gives the protein CASSFIAGRETQYF.

This clonotype was seen a few times. V is TRBV13 and J is TRBJ2-2, with 10 bases lining up with TRBD1. Germline trimming cut 4 bases from V and 6 bases from J; bases unmatched to any gene: 5. The CDR3 extends over 15 amino acids. CDR1 and CDR2 (germline): PRHDT, FYEKMQ (reference sequence). The DNA for the CDR3 is TGTGCCAGCAGCTCCAGACAGGGGGCGCCCGGGGAGCTGTTTTTT. It encodes CASSSRQGAPGELFF. Together with reference TRBV13 and TRBJ2-2, the CDR3 gives the full variable domain: AAGVIQSPRHLIKEKRETATLKCYPIPRHDTVYWYQQGPGQDPQFLISFYEKMQSDKGSIPDRFSAQQFSDYHSELNMSSLELGDSALYFCASSSRQGAPGELFFGEGSRLTVL.

The chain links TRBV18 to TRBJ1-2; D is possibly TRBD1 (5 bases). Germline CDR1 and CDR2: KGHSH and LQKENI. V lost 6 bases to trimming and J lost 1 base, with 12 bases between them. The CDR3 loop spans 14 amino acids. The CDR3 DNA reads as TGTGCCAGCTCCACGGTGGGGGTTAACTATGGCTACACCTTC. This translates into CASSTVGVNYGYTF. Based on the CDR3 plus reference TRBV18 and TRBJ1-2, the full variable domain is NAGVMQNPRHLVRRRGQEARLRCSPMKGHSHVYWYRQLPEEGLKFMVYLQKENIIDESGMPKERFSAEFPKEGPSILRIQQVVRGDSAAYFCASSTVGVNYGYTFGSGTRLTVV.

The chain carries TRBV7-2 and TRBJ2-5, with 11 bases that match TRBD2. CDR3 size: 15 residues. J gave up 4 bases and V 4 bases, and 5 bases lay outside the gene matches. Per germline, CDR1 SGHTA and CDR2 FQGNSA. CDR3: CASSSLAGGAETQYF. In DNA form, the CDR3 reads TGTGCCAGCAGCTCTTTAGCGGGGGGGGCAGAGACCCAGTACTTC.

V and J are TRBV19 and TRBJ1-5; D is perhaps TRBD1 (5 bases). CDR3 length equals 17 residues. From germline, CDR1 is LNHDA and CDR2 SQIVND (reference sequence). Deletions cut 6 bases from V and 2 bases from J, with 20 bases between. The CDR3 DNA sequence: TGTGCCAGTAGGGGGAAGGACACTATTGGGCGCAATCAGCCCCAGCATTTT. It codes for CASRGKDTIGRNQPQHF. The full variable domain, its missing parts supplied by reference TRBV19 and TRBJ1-5, is DGGITQSPKYLFRKEGQNVTLSCEQNLNHDAMYWYRQDPGQGLRLIYYSQIVNDFQKGDIAEGYSVSREKKESFPLTVTSAQKNPTAFYLCASRGKDTIGRNQPQHFGDGTRLSIL.

This clonotype was seen only a few times. The chain is built from TRBV25-1 and TRBJ2-7; D gene ambiguous. Looked up from germline, CDR1 is MGHDK and CDR2 is SYGVNS. The CDR3 covers 14 residues. V was clipped by 5 bases and J by 2 bases, with 13 bases between them. The chain's CDR3 is CASSLGSAAYEQYF. For the CDR3, the DNA is TGTGCCAGCAGTCTTGGCTCAGCCGCCTACGAGCAGTACTTC.

This chain uses TRBV6-5 with TRBJ2-7, with a weak D call TRBD1 (5 bases). Germline lookup yields CDR1 MNHEY and CDR2 SVGAGI. The CDR3 is 16 amino acids. V shed 2 bases and J shed 0 bases, with 14 bases lying between them. CDR3 residues: CASSYPDITSSYEQYF. For the CDR3, the DNA is TGTGCCAGCAGTTACCCGGACATAACAAGCTCCTACGAGCAGTACTTC.

The chain carries TRBV6-2 or TRBV6-3 and TRBJ2-7; perhaps TRBD2 as D (5 bases). The CDR3 consists of 13 residues. From germline, CDR1 is MNHEY and CDR2 SVGEGT. V gave up 6 bases and J gave up 2 bases, with 11 bases separating them. As DNA, the CDR3 is TGTGCCAGCAGACTGGACGGGGCCTACGAGCAGTACGTC. This translates into CASRLDGAYEQYV.

The gene calls are TRBV11-2 and TRBJ1-6; perhaps TRBD1 as D (5 bases). The CDR3 is 16 amino acids. Looked up from germline, CDR1 is SGHAT and CDR2 is FQNNGV. The ends were cut back, 5 bases at V and 9 bases at J, with 20 bases in the middle. The CDR3, as DNA: TGTGCCAGCAGCCGAACGTCGGGGGTATTGGGTTCACCCCTCCACTTT. Amino acids: CASSRTSGVLGSPLHF.

This rearrangement joins TRBV19 to TRBJ2-3, with D unresolved. This CDR3 has 13 residues. V was trimmed by 6 bases and J by 0 bases, leaving 7 bases between them. Germline V gene data show CDR1 as LNHDA and CDR2 as SQIVND (reference sequence). CDR3 DNA: TGTGCCAGTAGGGGGATTAGCACAGATACGCAGTATTTT. Protein sequence: CASRGISTDTQYF.

V is TRBV20-1 and J is TRBJ2-3, with D perhaps TRBD2 (5 bases). This CDR3 contains 11 residues. Germline CDR1 reads DFQATT; CDR2 reads SNEGSKA (reference sequence). V was shortened by 6 bases and J by 4 bases, with 8 bases between the two germline ends. The CDR3 loop reads CSALAPDTQYF. Here the CDR3 DNA reads TGCAGTGCCCTAGCCCCAGATACGCAGTATTTT.

V usage is TRBV27 and J usage is TRBJ1-4; a weak D match, TRBD1 (5 bases). With 3 bases removed from V and 0 bases from J, the gap between germline ends came to 17 bases. This CDR3 contains 18 residues. Germline assignment: CDR1 MNHEY and CDR2 SMNVEV (reference sequence). The CDR3, as DNA: TGTGCCAGCAGTTTCAGGGTCCCCCCATCTGCAACTAATGAAAAACTGTTTTTT. Translated: CASSFRVPPSATNEKLFF.

This clonotype was seen a few times. J is TRBJ2-1 and V is TRBV5-1, with D possibly being TRBD2 (5 bases). Germline lookup yields CDR1 SGHRS and CDR2 YFSETQ. The CDR3 contains 15 residues. V was shortened by 3 bases and J by 0 bases, with 10 bases between the two germline ends. CDR3 DNA sequence: TGCGCCAGCAGCTCGGACGGGGACTCCTACAATGAGCAGTTCTTC. It specifies CASSSDGDSYNEQFF.

This chain links TRBV12-3 or TRBV12-4 with TRBJ2-3; TRBD2 might be the D (6 bases). This CDR3 spans 15 amino acids. V was pared by 5 bases and J by 0 bases, with 12 bases between. The CDR3 DNA follows: TGTGCCAGCAGTGCGTTAGCGGCCAGCACAGATACGCAGTATTTT. Its protein is CASSALAASTDTQYF.

The chain joins TRBV20-1 to TRBJ2-3, with TRBD1 matching 8 bases. This CDR3 spans 14 amino acids. Per germline, CDR1 DFQATT and CDR2 SNEGSKA (reference sequence). With 3 bases clipped from V and 2 bases from J, the junction kept 4 bases outside the gene matches. This chain's CDR3 is CSARWTGNTDTQYF. CDR3 coding DNA: TGCAGTGCTAGGTGGACAGGGAACACAGATACGCAGTATTTT.

This clonotype was recorded at least ten times. The chain combines TRBV6-6 with TRBJ1-1, with TRBD1 matching 7 bases. V shed 5 bases and J 5 bases; nucleotides not matched to a gene: 5. From germline, CDR1 is MNHNY and CDR2 SVGAGI (reference sequence). The CDR3 extends over 13 amino acids. The CDR3 protein is CASSPGTETEAFF. CDR3 DNA sequence: TGTGCCAGCAGTCCCGGGACAGAGACTGAAGCTTTCTTT.

The CDR3 is CASSPSHSNQPQHF. The CDR3 bases are TGTGCCAGCAGCCCATCCCATAGCAATCAGCCCCAGCATTTT. The V call is TRBV7-6, the J call TRBJ1-5; no clear D. The ends were cut back, 5 bases at V and 0 bases at J, with 8 bases in the middle. The CDR3 runs to 14 residues. CDR1 and CDR2 from the germline V gene are SGHVS and FNYEAQ. Full variable domain (missing parts from reference TRBV7-6 and TRBJ1-5): GAGVSQSPRYKVTKRGQDVALRCDPISGHVSLYWYRQALGQGPEFLTYFNYEAQQDKSGLPNDRFSAERPEGSISTLTIQRTEQRDSAMYRCASSPSHSNQPQHFGDGTRLSIL.

In this sample, this clonotype turned up a few times. The rearrangement joins TRBV29-1 to TRBJ1-5; D uncertain. V lost 7 bases, J lost 9 bases, and 10 bases lay in between. In germline, CDR1 is SQVTM, CDR2 ANQGSEA. This CDR3 spans 10 amino acids. CDR3 nucleotide sequence: TGCAGCGCCGGGAATGGGCCCCAGCATTTT. Amino acid sequence: CSAGNGPQHF. The variable domain in full, with the rest retrieved from reference TRBV29-1 and TRBJ1-5, is SAVISQKPSRDICQRGTSLTIQCQVDSQVTMMFWYRQQPGQSLTLIATANQGSEATYESGFVIDKFPISRPNLTFSTLTVSNMSPEDSSIYLCSAGNGPQHFGDGTRLSIL.